These 32 T cell receptor beta chains were sequenced from one sample in a study of breast tumors, draining lymph nodes, adjacent tissues. The lymph nodes were axillary draining lymph nodes from breast cancer patients. TCRdb reprocessed the multiplex PCR reads via MiXCR and lists one record per CDR3 protein. The sample lists more than 250,000 distinct CDR3 sequences, 30% seen once, with more than 0.85% in the top ten. The sample consisted of axillary lymph node tissue. These receptors all stem from a female donor with breast cancer. Some clones in this sample may be carry-over from other donors' samples.

This clonotype was recorded many times. The V and J genes are TRBV11-2 and TRBJ1-5; D remains ambiguous. V lost 0 bases, J lost 5 bases, and 5 bases lay in between. CDR3 size: 13 residues. Germline V lookup: CDR1 SGHAT, CDR2 FQNNGV. The CDR3 protein is CASSLEQYQPQHF. The CDR3 bases are TGTGCCAGCAGCTTAGAACAGTATCAGCCCCAGCATTTT.

This clonotype was counted ten times or more. The genes are TRBV4-1 and TRBJ2-1, with D possibly being TRBD2 (5 bases). The CDR3 runs to 13 residues. V lost 3 bases to trimming and J lost 8 bases, with 11 bases between them. Germline V lookup: CDR1 MGHRA, CDR2 YSYEKL. The CDR3 protein is CASSQAEADEQFF. CDR3 sequence (DNA): TGCGCCAGCAGCCAGGCGGAGGCTGATGAGCAGTTCTTC.

This chain links TRBV4-1 with TRBJ1-5; D possibly corresponds to TRBD1 (6 bases). The CDR3 is made up of 14 amino acids. Trimming cost V 1 base and J 7 bases, with 11 bases left between them. Germline loops: CDR1 MGHRA, CDR2 YSYEKL. This chain's CDR3 is CASSQVRGGQPQHF. CDR3 DNA: TGCGCCAGCAGCCAAGTCAGGGGAGGGCAGCCCCAGCATTTT.

Many counts were recorded for this clonotype. The genes are TRBV6-5 and TRBJ1-2, with 7 bases identical to TRBD1. The CDR3 loop spans 13 amino acids. Looked up from germline, CDR1 is MNHEY and CDR2 is SVGAGI. The J segment lost 5 bases and the V segment lost 5 bases, leaving 5 bases of the junction unmatched. CDR3 region: CASSQTGEYGYTF. CDR3 in DNA: TGTGCCAGCAGTCAAACAGGGGAGTATGGCTACACCTTC.

This chain links TRBV12-5 with TRBJ1-1, with D maybe TRBD1 (6 bases). Trimming stripped 7 bases from V and 3 bases from J, with 12 bases between. CDR3 length: 13 residues. From germline, CDR1 is LGHNT and CDR2 FRNRAP. The DNA for the CDR3 is TGTGCTAGTGCTAACAGGGCGGACACTGAAGCTTTCTTT. It yields the protein CASANRADTEAFF.

The rearrangement links TRBV7-2 to TRBJ2-7, with TRBD1 matching 7 bases. The CDR3 is 16 amino acids. CDR1 and CDR2 from the germline V gene are SGHTA and FQGNSA. After removal of 1 base from V and 6 bases from J, the junction contained 12 bases not matched to a gene. The chain's CDR3 is CASSLVSGTVTCEQYF. In nucleotides, the CDR3 is TGTGCCAGCAGCTTAGTGTCGGGGACAGTAACCTGCGAGCAGTACTTC.

This clonotype was seen at least ten times. The rearrangement uses TRBV2 and TRBJ1-3; D is undetermined. V was pared by 7 bases and J by 4 bases, with 8 bases between. The CDR3 contains 12 residues. CDR1 and CDR2 (germline): SNHLY, FYNNEI. The CDR3 coding sequence is TGTGCCAGCACTGGGAGGGGAAACACCATATATTTT. It is translated as CASTGRGNTIYF. Together with reference TRBV2 and TRBJ1-3, the CDR3 gives the full variable domain: EPEVTQTPSHQVTQMGQEVILRCVPISNHLYFYWYRQILGQKVEFLVSFYNNEISEKSEIFDDQFSVERPDGSNFTLKIRSTKLEDSAMYFCASTGRGNTIYFGEGSWLTVV.

Notes on this clonotype: A much more abundant neighbour one base away suggests this may be a read error. This chain links TRBV14 with TRBJ2-7, with TRBD1 as a possible D gene (6 bases). Germline loops: CDR1 SGHDN, CDR2 FVKESK. The CDR3 spans 14 residues. CDR3 sequence (DNA): TGTGCCAACAGCCAAACGACAGGACCCTACGAGCAGTACTTC. Translation gives CANSQTTGPYEQYF.

This clonotype appeared many times. The chain uses TRBV9 and TRBJ2-5; possibly TRBD2 for D (5 bases). With 0 bases removed from V and 1 base from J, the gap between germline ends came to 10 bases. CDR1 is SGDLS, CDR2 YYNGEE, per germline. The CDR3 is 15 residues long. The CDR3 DNA reads as TGTGCCAGCAGCGTAGAAGCCAGCGGCCAAGAGACCCAGTACTTC. It specifies CASSVEASGQETQYF.

This clonotype was seen more than once but under ten times. At one boundary the junction diverges from the germline segment, which might be a read error. This chain links TRBV20-1 with TRBJ2-5; the D gene is possibly TRBD2 (5 bases). The germline gives CDR1 DFQATT, CDR2 SNEGSKA (reference sequence). The CDR3 extends over 13 amino acids. CDR3 sequence reads: CGAINSGGETQYF. CDR3 in DNA: TGCGGTGCTATTAACAGCGGCGGAGAGACCCAGTACTTC.

This clonotype has only one observation. The DNA of the CDR3 is TGTGCCACCAGCAGCCGCGGGGCTAGCGGTGCCTACGAGCAGTACTTC. This codes for CATSSRGASGAYEQYF. The chain combines TRBV15 with TRBJ2-7, with 7 bases aligning to TRBD2. CDR1 and CDR2 from the germline V gene are LNHNV and YYDKDF (reference sequence). The CDR3 runs 16 residues. V shed 3 bases, J shed 2 bases, and the junction held 10 bases outside the gene matches.

This clonotype has a count of ten or more. The chain couples TRBV12-5 to TRBJ1-2, with D tentatively TRBD1 (6 bases). Germline V CDR1 and CDR2: LGHNT, FRNRAP. V lost 2 bases and J 0 bases, leaving 7 bases between the germline ends. The CDR3 is 14 amino acids. CDR3 in DNA: TGTGCTAGTGGTTTGACAGGGCCTAACTATGGCTACACCTTC. The encoded protein is CASGLTGPNYGYTF.

Notes on this clonotype: The junction differs from germline at one of its ends, possibly a read error. The chain carries TRBV9 and TRBJ2-1; the D is unclear. The CDR3 runs to 15 residues. Germline values: CDR1 SGDLS, CDR2 YYNGEE. CDR3 sequence reads: CASSDSGSSYNERFF. The CDR3, as DNA: TGTGCCAGCAGCGACAGTGGCAGCTCCTACAATGAGCGGTTCTTC.

The sample holds many counts of this clonotype. The rearrangement joins TRBV20-1 to TRBJ2-7; D may be TRBD1 or TRBD2 (6 bases each). Germline V gives CDR1 DFQATT, CDR2 SNEGSKA (reference sequence). V was clipped by 1 base and J by 6 bases, with 22 bases between them. CDR3 size: 16 residues. The CDR3 sequence: CSARVGRGLAKGEQYF. The CDR3, as DNA: TGCAGTGCTAGAGTTGGCAGGGGACTCGCGAAGGGCGAGCAGTACTTC.

On this clonotype itself: This may arise from a read error, as a much more abundant clone is one base away. The CDR3 DNA reads as TGTGCCACCAGCAGGAGAGGGGTCGGCACTGAAGCTTTCTTT. It codes for CATSRRGVGTEAFF. The chain carries TRBV15 and TRBJ1-1, with D possibly matching TRBD1 (5 bases). This CDR3 contains 14 residues. V was clipped by 3 bases and J by 4 bases, with 12 bases between them. The germline CDR1 and CDR2 sequences are LNHNV and YYDKDF (reference sequence).

This clonotype has at least ten counts. The genes are TRBV2 and TRBJ2-7; possible D gene TRBD1, 5 bases. With 6 bases removed from V and 3 bases from J, the gap between germline ends came to 15 bases. In germline, CDR1 is SNHLY, CDR2 FYNNEI. CDR3 length equals 14 residues. CDR3 amino acids: CASSVVGPVYEQYF. The CDR3 coding sequence is TGTGCCAGCAGCGTCGTGGGGCCCGTCTACGAGCAGTACTTC.

The genes are TRBV20-1 and TRBJ2-3; TRBD2 matches at 7 bases. Germline V gene sequence: CDR1 DFQATT, CDR2 SNEGSKA (reference sequence). The CDR3 length is 16 residues. Trimming removed 5 bases from V and 5 bases from J; junction bases left unmatched: 16. CDR3 in DNA: TGCAGTGCTGGACGACTAGCCGGAGCCCTCCTAGATACGCAGTATTTT. It encodes CSAGRLAGALLDTQYF.

This clonotype came up many times. V usage is TRBV5-8 and J usage is TRBJ2-1; D tentatively fits TRBD1 or TRBD2 (5 bases each). Germline CDR1 reads SGHTS; CDR2 reads YDEGEE. The CDR3 has 17 residues. The germline V and J ends were trimmed by 0 bases and 3 bases, with 16 bases remaining between them. The CDR3 here is CASSLGDGKGSYNEQFF. The CDR3 region has the DNA TGTGCCAGCAGCTTGGGTGACGGTAAGGGGAGCTACAATGAGCAGTTCTTC. The variable domain in full, completed from reference TRBV5-8 and TRBJ2-1, reads EAGVTQSPTHLIKTRGQQATLRCSPISGHTSVYWYQQALGLGLQFLLWYDEGEERNRGNFPPRFSGRQFPNYSSELNVNALELEDSALYLCASSLGDGKGSYNEQFFGPGTRLTVL.

This clonotype has at least ten counts. The rearrangement uses TRBV24-1 and TRBJ2-7; either TRBD1 or TRBD2 may supply D (5 bases each). V lost 4 bases, J lost 2 bases, and 8 bases lay in between. Germline V gene data show CDR1 as KGHDR and CDR2 as SFDVKD. There are 13 residues in the CDR3. The CDR3: CATSEGPTYEQYF. The CDR3 region has the DNA TGTGCCACCAGTGAGGGACCCACCTACGAGCAGTACTTC.

This clonotype was counted only a few times. V usage is TRBV19 and J usage is TRBJ2-4; D could derive from TRBD1 or TRBD2 (7 bases each). Germline CDR1 LNHDA, CDR2 SQIVND (reference sequence). Trimming took off 6 bases at V and 2 bases at J, with 14 bases between the two ends. This CDR3 region has 15 residues. CDR3 bases: TGTGCCAGTAGCCCAGGGGGGGACACCAAAAACATTCAGTACTTC. Encoded protein: CASSPGGDTKNIQYF. Variable domain in full (rest from reference TRBV19 and TRBJ2-4): DGGITQSPKYLFRKEGQNVTLSCEQNLNHDAMYWYRQDPGQGLRLIYYSQIVNDFQKGDIAEGYSVSREKKESFPLTVTSAQKNPTAFYLCASSPGGDTKNIQYFGAGTRLSVL.

Note on this clonotype: One junction end does not reproduce the germline sequence, and a read error may be involved. The gene calls are TRBV2 and TRBJ2-7; TRBD1 aligns across 9 bases. CDR3 size: 14 residues. The germline CDR1 and CDR2 sequences are SNHLY and FYNNEI. CDR3 protein: CASSPGTGKDEQYF. The DNA of the CDR3 is TGCGCCAGCAGTCCAGGGACAGGGAAGGACGAGCAGTACTTC.

Comment on this clonotype: The CDR3 does not close with the conserved phenylalanine or tryptophan, likely indicating a read error. The CDR3 region has the DNA TGCGCCAGCAAGCCAAAGGGGAGTACTGAAGCTTTCCTT. Translated: CASKPKGSTEAFL. The chain combines TRBV5-1 with TRBJ1-1; possible D gene TRBD1, 5 bases. V was trimmed by 6 bases and J by 5 bases, leaving 14 bases between them. The CDR3 is 13 residues long. Germline V lookup: CDR1 SGHRS, CDR2 YFSETQ.

A word on this clonotype: This sequence may be a read error, since a much larger clone differs from it by one base. The chain employs TRBV11-2 and TRBJ2-7; 7 nucleotides agree with TRBD2. With V trimmed by 1 base and J by 2 bases, 11 bases remained unmatched. Germline-derived CDR1 and CDR2 are SGHAT and FQNNGV. The CDR3 extends over 17 amino acids. The CDR3 sequence: CASSLGLGPAGPYEQYF. The DNA for the CDR3 is TGTGCCAGCAGCTTAGGATTGGGACCAGCGGGACCCTACGAGCAGTACTTC.

This clonotype was recorded many times. V is TRBV3-1 and J is TRBJ2-5, with D hard to call. The V gene's germline CDR1 is LGHDT and CDR2 YNNKEL (reference sequence). The CDR3 has 15 amino acids. The V gene lost 2 bases and the J gene lost 2 bases, with 12 bases spanning the gap. CDR3 amino acids: CASSQITVLQETQYF. The CDR3 region has the DNA TGTGCCAGCAGCCAAATCACAGTACTTCAAGAGACCCAGTACTTC.

This clonotype has only a few counts. The CDR3 DNA follows: TGTGCCAGCAGCATATCCCCTTCCTCCGGTCGAGAGACCCAGTACTTC. Amino acid sequence: CASSISPSSGRETQYF. The chain joins TRBV5-8 to TRBJ2-5, with D hard to call. CDR3 length: 16 amino acids. Trimming took off 4 bases at V and 4 bases at J, with 20 bases between the two ends. Germline V gives CDR1 SGHTS, CDR2 YDEGEE. The variable domain in full, with the rest retrieved from reference TRBV5-8 and TRBJ2-5, is EAGVTQSPTHLIKTRGQQATLRCSPISGHTSVYWYQQALGLGLQFLLWYDEGEERNRGNFPPRFSGRQFPNYSSELNVNALELEDSALYLCASSISPSSGRETQYFGPGTRLLVL.

As concerns this clonotype: A much larger clone differs from this one at a single base, so this may be a read error. The chain has TRBV12-3 or TRBV12-4 and TRBJ2-3; 10 nucleotides align to TRBD1. CDR3 length: 16 residues. The CDR3 protein is CANSPGQGYGTDTQYF. The DNA for the CDR3 is TGTGCCAACAGTCCGGGACAGGGGTACGGCACAGATACGCAGTATTTT.

As regards this clonotype: This may be a read error: a much more frequent sequence differs by one nucleotide. Here the CDR3 DNA reads TGTGCCAGCAGCTTAGAGCGGGGACAGAGGATACACTCTCGAAACACCATATATTTT. Translation gives CASSLERGQRIHSRNTIYF. The rearrangement links TRBV7-2 to TRBJ1-3; 7 bases line up with TRBD1. Germline V lookup: CDR1 SGHTA, CDR2 FQGNSA. This CDR3 is 19 amino acids long. Combining the CDR3 with reference TRBV7-2 and TRBJ1-3 gives the whole variable domain GAGVSQSPSNKVTEKGKDVELRCDPISGHTALYWYRQSLGQGLEFLIYFQGNSAPDKSGLPSDRFSAERTGGSVSTLTIQRTQQEDSAVYLCASSLERGQRIHSRNTIYFGEGSWLTVV.

This clonotype was seen at least ten times. The chain combines TRBV12-5 with TRBJ1-5; D possibly corresponds to TRBD1 (5 bases). With 2 bases removed from V and 0 bases from J, the gap between germline ends came to 8 bases. In germline, CDR1 is LGHNT, CDR2 FRNRAP. The CDR3 runs to 15 residues. The CDR3: CASGLRGNSNQPQHF. The DNA for the CDR3 is TGTGCTAGTGGTTTGAGGGGCAATAGCAATCAGCCCCAGCATTTT.

This clonotype was counted only a few times. The V and J genes are TRBV27 and TRBJ2-7; D perhaps matches TRBD2 (5 bases). CDR3 length: 13 residues. Looked up from germline, CDR1 is MNHEY and CDR2 is SMNVEV (reference sequence). The germline V and J ends were trimmed by 3 bases and 2 bases, with 8 bases remaining between them. The CDR3 bases are TGTGCCAGCAGTTTCGACGGGACCTACGAGCAGTACTTC. It encodes CASSFDGTYEQYF.

The DNA of the CDR3 is TGTGCCAGCAGCTTTGCAGAGATGAACACTGAAGCTTTCTTT. Its translation is CASSFAEMNTEAFF. The chain combines TRBV7-2 with TRBJ1-1; no definite D call. This CDR3 is 14 amino acids long. The V gene lost 3 bases and the J gene lost 0 bases, with 8 bases spanning the gap. Germline lookup yields CDR1 SGHTA and CDR2 FQGNSA.

This clonotype has a handful of counts. Just one base apart from a much larger clone, this may be a read error. CDR3 DNA sequence: TGCAGTGCTAGTCCGTTCGACAGGATCGCCCACGAGCAGTACTTC. The encoded protein is CSASPFDRIAHEQYF. The V gene is TRBV20-1, the J gene TRBJ2-7, with D possibly matching TRBD1 (6 bases). Germline V gene sequence: CDR1 DFQATT, CDR2 SNEGSKA (reference sequence). This CDR3 spans 15 amino acids. V was pared by 3 bases and J by 5 bases, with 20 bases between.

The table lists this clonotype with a count of one. The CDR3 reads CASSQGTGGANVLTF. DNA for the CDR3: TGTGCCAGCAGCCAAGGGACTGGTGGGGCCAACGTCCTGACTTTC. The V and J genes are TRBV4-2 and TRBJ2-6; TRBD2 might be the D (5 bases). There are 15 residues in the CDR3. CDR1 and CDR2 from the germline V gene are LGHNA and YNFKEQ. Between the trimmed V and J ends, which lost 1 base and 3 bases, there was a span of 7 bases.